These 10 T cell receptor beta chains originate from one sample sequenced in a study of tumor and adjacent non-tumor tissue in lung cancer (dated by TCRdb to 2016 to 2019). The library relied on multiplex PCR. Instrument used: Illumina HiSeq 2500. TCRbeta libraries were built by three rounds of nested PCR using primers (Table S4), following protocols modified from ARM-PCR. Clones were called with MiXCR by TCRdb after fastp trimmed the public reads at Q25, and only in-frame beta chains were retained. Each CDR3 protein gets just one entry, which takes the most common genes and DNA from the rows behind it. This sample comprises 78,000 or so distinct CDR3 sequences, approximately 79% of them detected only once. Together, the top ten hold about an eighth of the sample. Bulk unsorted tissue served as the source for RNA extraction, and RNA quality was assessed using a NanoDrop ND-1000 and an Agilent 2100.

The sample taken for sequencing was lung tumor tissue. These receptors all come from a woman aged 50 to 60 with non-small cell lung cancer.

In the case of this clonotype: The conserved phenylalanine or tryptophan normally closing the CDR3 is absent here, so this likely arose from a read error. The DNA is omitted, as the CDR3 cannot be located on it reliably, and the CDR3 follows TCRdb's listing. This chain connects TRBV5-4 to TRBJ2-3; TRBD1 reflects the table's D call only, with no check against the DNA. The CDR3 is 16 residues long, ends included. The V gene's germline CDR1 is SGHNT and CDR2 YYREEE (reference sequence). CDR3 residues: CASSSGIGVRADTQYY.

About this clonotype: One junction end disagrees with the germline gene, perhaps due to a read error. The genes are TRBV20-1 and TRBJ2-1, with a weak D call TRBD2 (5 bases). This CDR3 spans 14 amino acids. Germline assignment: CDR1 DFQATT and CDR2 SNEGSKA (reference sequence). CDR3 sequence: CSTRDRTDYNEQFF. The CDR3 DNA follows: TGCAGTACTAGAGATCGTACAGACTACAATGAGCAGTTCTTC.

The sample holds a few counts of this clonotype. Mismatch with germline at one junction end may stem from a read error. The chain has TRBV6-2 or TRBV6-3 and TRBJ2-5, with unresolved D. In germline, CDR1 is MNHEY, CDR2 SVGEGT. The CDR3 extends over 11 amino acids. The CDR3 spells CGSRIGETQYF. The CDR3, as DNA: TGTGGCAGCAGAATTGGAGAGACTCAGTACTTC.

Regarding this clonotype: Sequence at one end of the junction differs from germline and may be a read error. This chain uses TRBV20-1 with TRBJ2-5; the match to TRBD2 covers 8 bases. Germline V CDR1 and CDR2: DFQATT, SNEGSKA (reference sequence). The CDR3 contains 15 residues. In DNA form, the CDR3 reads TGTAGTGCTCAACCGGGAGGGGGTAGACAAGAGACCCAGTACTTC. Its translation: CSAQPGGGRQETQYF.

As to this clonotype: A much larger clone sits a single nucleotide away, making a read error possible. The chain joins TRBV14 to TRBJ2-1; D gene unclear. Germline lookup yields CDR1 SGHDN and CDR2 FVKESK. CDR3 length: 14 residues. The CDR3 reads CASSQDPRYNEQLF. The CDR3 DNA is TGTGCCAGCAGCCAGGACCCGAGGTACAATGAGCAGTTGTTC. Full variable domain (remainder filled in from reference TRBV14 and TRBJ2-1): EAGVTQFPSHSVIEKGQTVTLRCDPISGHDNLYWYRRVMGKEIKFLLHFVKESKQDESGMPNNRFLAERTGGTYSTLKVQPAELEDSGVYFCASSQDPRYNEQLFGPGTRLTVL.

On this clonotype itself: One junction end disagrees with the germline gene, perhaps due to a read error. The rearrangement links TRBV4-3 to TRBJ2-1; 8 positions match TRBD2. The CDR3 contains 17 residues. Germline V gives CDR1 LGHNA, CDR2 YSLEER. The DNA for the CDR3 is TGCGCCAGCAGCCAAAAAGAAGCGGGAGAGCCCTACAATGAGCAGTTATTC. Translating it yields CASSQKEAGEPYNEQLF.

By sample share, this clonotype is medium-sized. The rearrangement joins TRBV6-2 or TRBV6-3 to TRBJ1-5; D unresolved. Germline assignment: CDR1 MNHEY and CDR2 SVGEGT. Trimming stripped 4 bases from V and 4 bases from J, with 29 bases between. CDR3 size: 20 residues. This chain's CDR3 is CASSFESVVYVSGLNQPQHF. In DNA form, the CDR3 reads TGTGCCAGCAGTTTCGAATCTGTGGTATATGTCAGCGGTCTTAATCAGCCCCAGCATTTT.

A word on this clonotype: One junction end does not reproduce the germline sequence, and a read error may be involved. This chain joins TRBV7-9 and TRBJ2-1; perhaps TRBD2 as D (5 bases). The CDR3 is 15 amino acids. Germline assignment: CDR1 SEHNR and CDR2 FQNEAQ (reference sequence). This chain's CDR3 is CASSLAGSSYKEQFF. The CDR3 region has the DNA TGCGCCAGCAGCTTAGCTGGGAGCTCCTACAAAGAACAGTTCTTC.

Details on this clonotype: This could be a read error, since a much larger clone is one nucleotide away. V usage is TRBV7-2 and J usage is TRBJ2-1; no reliable D call. The germline V gene encodes CDR1 SGHTA and CDR2 FQGNSA. The CDR3 runs to 13 residues. CDR3 coding DNA: TGTGCCAGCAGCCTGACTTTGGGGAATGATCAGTTCTTC. Protein: CASSLTLGNDQFF. Based on the CDR3 plus reference TRBV7-2 and TRBJ2-1, the full variable domain is GAGVSQSPSNKVTEKGKDVELRCDPISGHTALYWYRQSLGQGLEFLIYFQGNSAPDKSGLPSDRFSAERTGGSVSTLTIQRTQQEDSAVYLCASSLTLGNDQFFGPGTRLTVL.

In the case of this clonotype: The junction departs from germline at one end; a sequencing error may be responsible. J is TRBJ1-3 and V is TRBV20-1; D may be TRBD1 (6 bases). CDR1 DFQATT and CDR2 SNEGSKA come from the germline V gene (reference sequence). The CDR3 has 12 amino acids. This CDR3 reads CSAPGAGNTINF. The CDR3 DNA follows: TGCAGTGCTCCGGGGGCAGGAAACACCATAAATTTT.